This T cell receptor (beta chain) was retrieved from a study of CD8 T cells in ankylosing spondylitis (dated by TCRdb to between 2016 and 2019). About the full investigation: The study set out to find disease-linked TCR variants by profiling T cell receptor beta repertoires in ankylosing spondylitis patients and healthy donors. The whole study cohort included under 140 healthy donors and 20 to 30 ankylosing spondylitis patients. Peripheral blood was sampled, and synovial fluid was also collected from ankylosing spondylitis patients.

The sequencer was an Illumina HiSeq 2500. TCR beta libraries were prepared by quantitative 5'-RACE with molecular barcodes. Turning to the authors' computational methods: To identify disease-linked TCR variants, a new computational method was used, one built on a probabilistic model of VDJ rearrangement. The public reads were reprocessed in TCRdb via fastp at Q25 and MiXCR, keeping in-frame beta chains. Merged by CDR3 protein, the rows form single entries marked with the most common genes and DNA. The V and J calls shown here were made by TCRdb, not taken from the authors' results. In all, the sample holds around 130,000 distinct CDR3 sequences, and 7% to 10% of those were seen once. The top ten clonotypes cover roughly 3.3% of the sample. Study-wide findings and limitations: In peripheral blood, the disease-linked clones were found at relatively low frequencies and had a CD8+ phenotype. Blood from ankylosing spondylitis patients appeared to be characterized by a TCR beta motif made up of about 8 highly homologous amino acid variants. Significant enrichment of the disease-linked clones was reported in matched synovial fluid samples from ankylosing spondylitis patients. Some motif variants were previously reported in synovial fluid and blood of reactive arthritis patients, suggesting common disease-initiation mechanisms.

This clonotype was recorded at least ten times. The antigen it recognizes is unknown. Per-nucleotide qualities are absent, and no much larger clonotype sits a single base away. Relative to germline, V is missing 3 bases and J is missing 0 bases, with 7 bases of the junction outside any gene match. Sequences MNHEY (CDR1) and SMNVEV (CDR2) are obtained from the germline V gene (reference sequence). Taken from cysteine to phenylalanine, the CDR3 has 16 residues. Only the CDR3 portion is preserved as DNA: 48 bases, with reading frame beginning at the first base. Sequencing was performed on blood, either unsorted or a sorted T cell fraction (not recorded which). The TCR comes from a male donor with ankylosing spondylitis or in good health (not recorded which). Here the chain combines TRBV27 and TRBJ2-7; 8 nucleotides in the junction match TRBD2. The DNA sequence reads TGTGCCAGCAGTTTGAGGGTAGCGGGATCCTCCTACGAGCAGTACTTC. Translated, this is CASSLRVAGSSYEQYF.